These 22 T cell receptor beta chains came from one sample sequenced in a study of T cell repertoires in cytomegalovirus infection. TCRdb recomputed calls from the reads with MiXCR, one row per CDR3 protein. The data hold roughly 730,000 distinct CDR3 sequences, with approximately 33% observed a single time. Their antigen targets remain unknown. Source: cultured PBMCs, taken from culture after CMV antigen stimulation. All receptors come from a human donor in good health (CMV status not recorded). Some clones in this sample may be carry-over from other donors' samples.

This clonotype turned up a few times. This chain links TRBV7-8 with TRBJ1-2; possibly TRBD1 for D (5 bases). Germline V gene lookup returns CDR1 SGHVS and CDR2 FQNEAQ. CDR3 length: 15 amino acids. The V end lost 3 bases, the J end lost 0 bases, and 11 bases lay between the germline ends. The CDR3 region has the DNA TGTGCCAGCAGCTTCCAGGGCATAGCTAACTATGGCTACACCTTC. It yields the protein CASSFQGIANYGYTF.

The chain couples TRBV6-2 or TRBV6-3 to TRBJ1-1; the D gene is possibly TRBD1 (5 bases). The V end lost 5 bases, the J end lost 4 bases, and 11 bases lay between the germline ends. The CDR3 is 13 amino acids. Per germline, CDR1 MNHEY and CDR2 SVGEGT. In nucleotides, the CDR3 is TGTGCCAGCAGTACCCAGGGATTCACTGAAGCTTTCTTT. Amino acid sequence: CASSTQGFTEAFF.

The table lists this clonotype with a count of one. This chain uses TRBV19 with TRBJ2-5, with a weak D call TRBD2 (5 bases). Between the trimmed V and J ends, which lost 3 bases and 1 base, there was a span of 12 bases. Germline V gene data show CDR1 as LNHDA and CDR2 as SQIVND (reference sequence). The CDR3 consists of 15 residues. The CDR3 reads CASSIGSGLQETQYF. In nucleotides, the CDR3 is TGTGCCAGTAGTATCGGCAGCGGTCTCCAAGAGACCCAGTACTTC.

The table lists this clonotype with a few counts. V and J are TRBV6-1 and TRBJ1-4; no reliable D call. The CDR3 is 12 amino acids. V was clipped by 10 bases and J by 0 bases, with 6 bases between them. Germline V lookup: CDR1 MNHNS, CDR2 SASEGT. CDR3 amino acids: CATDATNEKLFF. The CDR3 bases are TGTGCCACCGATGCAACTAATGAAAAACTGTTTTTT.

CDR3 residues: CSARDPAGTGETQYF. CDR3 coding DNA: TGCAGTGCTAGAGATCCAGCGGGAACAGGGGAGACCCAGTACTTC. The J gene is TRBJ2-5, the V gene TRBV20-1; TRBD2 is a possible D gene (7 bases). The CDR3 has 15 amino acids. Germline V CDR1 and CDR2: DFQATT, SNEGSKA (reference sequence). Trimming took 0 bases from V and 5 from J, leaving 16 bases between them.

This clonotype occurred a few times. The chain recombines TRBV6-1 with TRBJ1-1, with D unresolved. V was trimmed by 7 bases and J by 0 bases, leaving 12 bases between them. CDR3 length equals 14 residues. Germline assignment: CDR1 MNHNS and CDR2 SASEGT. The CDR3 DNA reads as TGTGCCAGCACCGTGGAGGGCTTGAACACTGAAGCTTTCTTT. This codes for CASTVEGLNTEAFF.

V and J are TRBV7-2 and TRBJ2-7; TRBD1 matches at 10 bases. Germline CDR1 and CDR2: SGHTA and FQGNSA. V lost 3 bases and J lost 6; bases outside the gene matches: 8. The CDR3 runs to 15 residues. The CDR3 reads CASSFRRDRGFEQYF. CDR3 sequence (DNA): TGTGCCAGCAGCTTCCGCCGGGACAGGGGATTCGAGCAGTACTTC.

V and J are TRBV5-5 and TRBJ2-1; 7 nucleotides agree with TRBD2. V dropped 4 bases and J dropped 0; count of bases not matched to a gene: 7. Germline V gene sequence: CDR1 SGHKS, CDR2 YYEKEE (reference sequence). This CDR3 has 16 amino acids. CDR3: CASSTLAAGSYNEQFF. In DNA, the CDR3 is TGTGCCAGCAGCACCCTAGCGGCGGGCTCCTACAATGAGCAGTTCTTC.

The chain links TRBV6-5 to TRBJ1-1; tentatively, D is TRBD1 (6 bases). CDR3 length equals 18 residues. Germline V lookup: CDR1 MNHEY, CDR2 SVGAGI. V lost 5 bases, J lost 0 bases, and 22 bases lay in between. For the CDR3, the DNA is TGTGCCAGCAGTAAGGCGGACAGCTATATGGGGGTGAACACTGAAGCTTTCTTT. Translating it yields CASSKADSYMGVNTEAFF.

Only a few counts were recorded for this clonotype. The DNA of the CDR3 is TGTGCCAGTAGTATTCCTAGCGGGAGGCCCCTGGGGCAGTTCTTC. Amino acid sequence: CASSIPSGRPLGQFF. The chain carries TRBV19 and TRBJ2-1; 11 positions agree with TRBD2. Germline CDR1 is LNHDA and CDR2 is SQIVND (reference sequence). The trim removed 3 bases at V and 12 bases at J, leaving 10 bases unmatched. The CDR3 covers 15 residues.

The chain's CDR3 is CSVVRGGVYNEQFF. The DNA for the CDR3 is TGCAGCGTTGTCCGCGGGGGCGTTTACAATGAGCAGTTCTTC. The chain has TRBV29-1 and TRBJ2-1; D is possibly TRBD2 (7 bases). Germline V gene sequence: CDR1 SQVTM, CDR2 ANQGSEA. The CDR3 length is 14 residues. With 4 bases removed from V and 4 bases from J, the gap between germline ends came to 14 bases.

In regard to this clonotype: A much larger clone sits a single nucleotide away, making a read error possible. The chain's CDR3 is CASSPDRFYEQYF. CDR3 in DNA: TGTGCCAGCAGCCCGGACAGGTTCTACGAGCAGTACTTC. This chain joins TRBV7-6 and TRBJ2-7; 7 bases align to TRBD1. The CDR3 is 13 residues long. V shed 5 bases, J shed 3 bases, and the junction held 4 bases outside the gene matches. Germline assignment: CDR1 SGHVS and CDR2 FNYEAQ. The variable domain in full, with the rest retrieved from reference TRBV7-6 and TRBJ2-7, is GAGVSQSPRYKVTKRGQDVALRCDPISGHVSLYWYRQALGQGPEFLTYFNYEAQQDKSGLPNDRFSAERPEGSISTLTIQRTEQRDSAMYRCASSPDRFYEQYFGPGTRLTVT.

The rearrangement joins TRBV19 to TRBJ2-5; D is unresolved. Germline V gene data show CDR1 as LNHDA and CDR2 as SQIVND (reference sequence). V was trimmed by 4 bases and J by 5 bases, leaving 14 bases between them. This CDR3 has 14 residues. DNA of the CDR3: TGTGCCAGTAGTAAGGGCCAGACCTCGGAGACCCAGTACTTC. Protein product: CASSKGQTSETQYF.

CDR3 nucleotides: TGCAGTGCTAGAGATCACAGGGGAAACACCATATATTTT. It specifies CSARDHRGNTIYF. The genes are TRBV20-1 and TRBJ1-3; possible D gene TRBD1, 5 bases. This CDR3 is 13 amino acids long. The germline V gene encodes CDR1 DFQATT and CDR2 SNEGSKA (reference sequence). V shed 0 bases and J shed 4 bases, with 7 bases lying between them.

This clonotype was detected only a few times. J is TRBJ1-5 and V is TRBV20-1; D might be TRBD1 (6 bases). Per germline, CDR1 DFQATT and CDR2 SNEGSKA (reference sequence). Trimming left V 0 bases short and J 2 bases short, with 11 bases between. The length of the CDR3 is 15 residues. DNA of the CDR3: TGCAGTGCTAGAGATGGGGGGCGAGGCAATCAGCCCCAGCATTTT. This sequence encodes CSARDGGRGNQPQHF.

The table lists this clonotype with many counts. The rearrangement uses TRBV7-8 and TRBJ2-5, with 8 bases aligning to TRBD2. V lost 6 bases and J lost 2; bases outside the gene matches: 11. The CDR3 extends over 16 amino acids. Germline V gene data show CDR1 as SGHVS and CDR2 as FQNEAQ. The CDR3 DNA is TGTGCCAGCAGAACGCGTCGTACTAGCGGTCAAGAGACCCAGTACTTC. Translated: CASRTRRTSGQETQYF.

This chain links TRBV6-6 with TRBJ2-2, with 7 bases that match TRBD2. CDR1 MNHNY and CDR2 SVGAGI come from the germline V gene (reference sequence). This CDR3 contains 15 residues. Trimming removed 6 bases from V and 8 bases from J; junction bases left unmatched: 12. CDR3 region: CASSWVGGSGGELFF. The CDR3 DNA follows: TGTGCCAGCAGCTGGGTGGGGGGGAGTGGTGGGGAGCTGTTTTTT.

This clonotype was detected only a few times. This sequence joins TRBV6-2 or TRBV6-3 and TRBJ2-1, with D perhaps assigned TRBD1 or TRBD2 (5 bases each). V was shortened by 8 bases and J by 3 bases, with 11 bases between the two germline ends. CDR1 is MNHEY and CDR2 is SVGEGT in the germline V gene. The CDR3 totals 13 residues. CDR3 sequence (DNA): TGTGCCAGCCGGGACGGAAACTACAATGAGCAGTTCTTC. This gives the protein CASRDGNYNEQFF.

The V call is TRBV12-3 or TRBV12-4, the J call TRBJ2-7; D is unclear. The CDR3 is made up of 12 amino acids. V lost 5 bases, J lost 11 bases, and 16 bases lay in between. DNA of the CDR3: TGTGCCAGCAGTGTGGTGGTCGGGCGAGAGTACTTC. Its translation is CASSVVVGREYF.

The chain employs TRBV7-4 and TRBJ2-7; 7 bases align to TRBD2. The germline V gene has CDR1 SGHVT and CDR2 SQSDAQ. With 0 bases clipped from V and 3 bases from J, the junction kept 5 bases outside the gene matches. The CDR3 consists of 15 residues. CDR3 protein: CASSLAAGPLYEQYF. For the CDR3, the DNA is TGTGCCAGCAGCTTAGCAGCGGGACCCCTCTACGAGCAGTACTTC.

This rearrangement joins TRBV19 to TRBJ2-2, with TRBD2 matching over 8 bases. The V and J ends lost 3 bases and 7 bases, in that order; junction bases with no gene match: 10. Germline-derived CDR1 and CDR2 are LNHDA and SQIVND (reference sequence). CDR3 length: 16 amino acids. The CDR3 loop is CASSIGLAGPHGELFF. In DNA form, the CDR3 reads TGTGCCAGTAGTATTGGGCTAGCGGGCCCCCACGGGGAGCTGTTTTTT.

The chain is built from TRBV19 and TRBJ1-5, with D possibly TRBD1 on 5 matching bases. This CDR3 spans 14 amino acids. In germline, CDR1 is LNHDA, CDR2 SQIVND (reference sequence). Trimming took off 7 bases at V and 5 bases at J, with 15 bases between the two ends. CDR3 sequence (DNA): TGTGCCAGTACCCGGGGGGGTTCCGATCAGCCCCAGCATTTT. Its translation: CASTRGGSDQPQHF.